Below are 19 T cell receptor beta chains sequenced from a single sample in a study of cytomegalovirus exposure and HLA in healthy donors. Primers for the PCR totalled 60 Vbeta and 13 Jbeta. Assay used: immunoSEQ multiplex PCR; TCRdb lists only in-frame clones, some missing. The table lists about 110,000 clones, approximately 80% of them singletons. The sample was PBMCs. The origin of the receptors is a female donor in good health and CMV-seropositive.

The chain has TRBV27 and TRBJ1-1; 8 bases agree with TRBD1. J gave up 11 bases and V 7 bases, and 9 bases lay outside the gene matches. Germline V lookup: CDR1 MNHEY, CDR2 SMNVEV (reference sequence). The CDR3 has 12 amino acids. CDR3 sequence (DNA): TGTGCCAGCAACTCCAGGACAGGGAGGGCTTTCTTT. Translation gives CASNSRTGRAFF.

V and J are TRBV18 and TRBJ1-1, with D tentatively TRBD1 (6 bases). The V gene lost 6 bases and the J gene lost 6 bases, with 8 bases spanning the gap. The CDR3 has 11 residues. Per the germline V gene, CDR1 is KGHSH and CDR2 is LQKENI. As DNA, the CDR3 is TGTGCCAGCTCGCAGGGGCCTGAAGCTTTCTTT. Amino acid sequence: CASSQGPEAFF.

The CDR3 bases are TGTGCCAGCAGCTTAGGGAGGATGGGTGAAGCTTTCTTT. Translated, it gives CASSLGRMGEAFF. The gene calls are TRBV7-8 and TRBJ1-1; D is uncertain. The length of the CDR3 is 13 residues. The V end lost 1 base, the J end lost 7 bases, and 10 bases lay between the germline ends. Germline-derived CDR1 and CDR2 are SGHVS and FQNEAQ.

V gene TRBV28 combines with J gene TRBJ1-6; D might be TRBD1 (6 bases). The V and J ends lost 5 bases and 6 bases respectively, with 23 bases between them. Per the germline V gene, CDR1 is MDHEN and CDR2 is SYDVKM. The CDR3 totals 18 residues. Here the CDR3 reads CASSGITGMDELNSPLHF. CDR3 nucleotide sequence: TGTGCCAGCAGTGGAATTACAGGGATGGACGAACTTAATTCACCCCTCCACTTT. Variable domain in full (rest from reference TRBV28 and TRBJ1-6): DVKVTQSSRYLVKRTGEKVFLECVQDMDHENMFWYRQDPGLGLRLIYFSYDVKMKEKGDIPEGYSVSREKKERFSLILESASTNQTSMYLCASSGITGMDELNSPLHFGNGTRLTVT.

This rearrangement joins TRBV28 to TRBJ1-2; the match to TRBD1 covers 10 bases. This CDR3 is built from 13 residues. Germline CDR1 MDHEN, CDR2 SYDVKM. V was pared by 6 bases and J by 6 bases, with 4 bases of the junction left unmatched. CDR3 loop: CASRTGTGDGYTF. CDR3 sequence (DNA): TGTGCCAGCAGAACCGGGACAGGGGATGGCTACACCTTC.

The rearrangement joins TRBV5-5 to TRBJ2-4; 8 positions agree with TRBD1. This CDR3 contains 17 residues. After removal of 4 bases from V and 0 bases from J, the junction contained 9 bases not matched to a gene. Germline lookup yields CDR1 SGHKS and CDR2 YYEKEE (reference sequence). CDR3 protein: CASSPLDRATAKNIQYF. The CDR3 coding sequence is TGTGCCAGCAGCCCCCTGGACAGGGCGACAGCCAAAAACATTCAGTACTTC.

J is TRBJ2-3 and V is TRBV19; the match to TRBD2 covers 15 bases. CDR3 length: 15 amino acids. V was pared by 4 bases and J by 9 bases, with 5 bases of the junction left unmatched. The germline V gene encodes CDR1 LNHDA and CDR2 SQIVND (reference sequence). The CDR3: CASSRGLAGGETQYF. CDR3 DNA: TGTGCCAGTAGTAGAGGACTAGCGGGAGGGGAGACGCAGTATTTT.

This sequence joins TRBV9 and TRBJ2-7; 14 bases match TRBD2. From germline, CDR1 is SGDLS and CDR2 YYNGEE. The J segment lost 1 base and the V segment lost 0 bases, leaving 3 bases of the junction unmatched. The CDR3 is 17 residues long. The CDR3, as DNA: TGTGCCAGCAGCGTAGGACTAGCGGGAGGGTCATCCTACGAGCAGTACTTC. Protein sequence: CASSVGLAGGSSYEQYF.

The rearrangement uses TRBV5-1 and TRBJ2-6; possible D gene TRBD1, 6 bases. The CDR3 totals 15 residues. The germline V gene encodes CDR1 SGHRS and CDR2 YFSETQ. V lost 4 bases, J lost 0 bases, and 8 bases lay in between. DNA for the CDR3: TGCGCCAGCAGCCCAGGGGACTCTGGGGCCAACGTCCTGACTTTC. Translation: CASSPGDSGANVLTF.

V usage is TRBV5-1 and J usage is TRBJ2-2, with 12 bases aligning to TRBD2. The CDR3 contains 16 residues. Germline CDR1 reads SGHRS; CDR2 reads YFSETQ. V lost 1 base and J lost 7; bases outside the gene matches: 5. CDR3 protein: CASSLTLAGGGGELFF. Here the CDR3 DNA reads TGCGCCAGCAGCTTGACACTAGCGGGAGGTGGCGGGGAGCTGTTTTTT.

The rearrangement links TRBV18 to TRBJ2-5; 12 positions match TRBD2. CDR3 length: 15 amino acids. V was pared by 4 bases and J by 5 bases, with 5 bases of the junction left unmatched. The germline V gene encodes CDR1 KGHSH and CDR2 LQKENI. CDR3 nucleotide sequence: TGTGCCAGCTCACGGACTAGCGGGAAGGAGGAGACCCAGTACTTC. As protein: CASSRTSGKEETQYF.

The rearrangement joins TRBV5-5 to TRBJ2-1; 10 positions match TRBD2. This CDR3 comprises 17 residues. V trimming: 2 bases; J trimming: 6 bases; junction bases outside the gene matches: 11. Germline loops: CDR1 SGHKS, CDR2 YYEKEE (reference sequence). The chain's CDR3 is CASSFGLAGVQFNEQFF. In DNA form, the CDR3 reads TGTGCCAGCAGCTTCGGCCTAGCGGGGGTACAGTTCAATGAGCAGTTCTTC.

The gene calls are TRBV5-1 and TRBJ2-1; 7 bases map to TRBD2. The CDR3 length is 14 residues. With V trimmed by 4 bases and J by 6 bases, 7 bases remained unmatched. Germline CDR1 is SGHRS and CDR2 is YFSETQ. CDR3 DNA sequence: TGCGCCAGCAGCCCCGGACTAGATTCCAATGAGCAGTTCTTC. This encodes CASSPGLDSNEQFF. Looking up the rest from reference TRBV5-1 and TRBJ2-1 gives the full variable domain: KAGVTQTPRYLIKTRGQQVTLSCSPISGHRSVSWYQQTPGQGLQFLFEYFSETQRNKGNFPGRFSGRQFSNSRSEMNVSTLELGDSALYLCASSPGLDSNEQFFGPGTRLTVL.

The V and J genes are TRBV18 and TRBJ2-4; 8 bases align to TRBD1. J was trimmed by 7 bases and V by 3 bases; bases with no gene match: 17. Per the germline V gene, CDR1 is KGHSH and CDR2 is LQKENI. The CDR3 runs 18 residues. CDR3 residues: CASSPPGQVNSPTNIQYF. The CDR3 DNA follows: TGTGCCAGCTCACCCCCGGGACAGGTTAATAGCCCGACGAACATTCAGTACTTC. The whole variable domain, remainder taken from reference TRBV18 and TRBJ2-4, is NAGVMQNPRHLVRRRGQEARLRCSPMKGHSHVYWYRQLPEEGLKFMVYLQKENIIDESGMPKERFSAEFPKEGPSILRIQQVVRGDSAAYFCASSPPGQVNSPTNIQYFGAGTRLSVL.

This clone occurred a few times. The chain recombines TRBV6-6 with TRBJ2-3, with TRBD2 matching 13 bases. Germline lookup yields CDR1 MNHNY and CDR2 SVGAGI (reference sequence). With 5 bases clipped from V and 5 bases from J, the junction kept 4 bases outside the gene matches. The length of the CDR3 is 15 residues. CDR3 nucleotide sequence: TGTGCCAGCAGTACTAGCGGGAGGGCCGGAGATACGCAGTATTTT. Translation gives CASSTSGRAGDTQYF.

V gene TRBV19 combines with J gene TRBJ1-1, with 7 bases fitting TRBD1. CDR3 length: 17 amino acids. Looked up from germline, CDR1 is LNHDA and CDR2 is SQIVND (reference sequence). J gave up 6 bases and V 1 base, and 14 bases lay outside the gene matches. The CDR3 region is CASSIGPRADRWSEAFF. The CDR3 bases are TGTGCCAGTAGTATAGGCCCCCGGGCGGACAGGTGGTCTGAAGCTTTCTTT.

This CDR3 reads CSVVGQGSGYTF. In DNA, the CDR3 is TGCAGCGTTGTCGGGCAGGGAAGTGGCTACACCTTC. V usage is TRBV29-1 and J usage is TRBJ1-2, with D tentatively TRBD1 (5 bases). Trimming pared 4 bases from V and 7 bases from J, leaving 13 bases between. The CDR3 is made up of 12 amino acids. CDR1 SQVTM and CDR2 ANQGSEA come from the germline V gene. Looking up the rest from reference TRBV29-1 and TRBJ1-2 gives the full variable domain: SAVISQKPSRDICQRGTSLTIQCQVDSQVTMMFWYRQQPGQSLTLIATANQGSEATYESGFVIDKFPISRPNLTFSTLTVSNMSPEDSSIYLCSVVGQGSGYTFGSGTRLTVV.

The rearrangement links TRBV9 to TRBJ2-1; tentative D call: TRBD2 (7 bases). This CDR3 spans 15 amino acids. The V end was cut by 0 bases, the J end by 9 bases, with 16 bases between. The germline gives CDR1 SGDLS, CDR2 YYNGEE. CDR3: CASSVDWGGASEQFF. CDR3 in DNA: TGTGCCAGCAGCGTAGATTGGGGGGGGGCCTCTGAGCAGTTCTTC.

The J gene is TRBJ2-2, the V gene TRBV27; tentative D call: TRBD2 (6 bases). The CDR3 runs to 15 residues. Germline V gene sequence: CDR1 MNHEY, CDR2 SMNVEV (reference sequence). Trimming pared 7 bases from V and 0 bases from J, leaving 12 bases between. The CDR3 DNA reads as TGTGCCAGCACTTACGGCGGGGCGAACACCGGGGAGCTGTTTTTT. Its translation is CASTYGGANTGELFF.